A single TCR beta chain is shown here with its context. Its antigen is currently not known. No per-base quality is available; no much larger clone lies one base away. From a lookup of the germline V gene (reference sequence), CDR1 and CDR2 are SEHNR and FQNEAQ. V is reduced by 5 bases and J by 0 bases, leaving a spacing of 7 bases between them. From the cysteine up to the phenylalanine, the CDR3 has a length of 14 residues. The CDR3 DNA has 42 bases and is translated from base 1. The sample's time point label, decoded: pretherapy, before neoadjuvant immune checkpoint inhibitors. Samples were obtained from the phase 2 randomized NEOSTAR trial, in which neoadjuvant nivolumab or nivolumab plus ipilimumab followed by surgery was tested in operable NSCLC. To prepare the library, the immunoSEQ multiplex PCR assay was applied. On the authors' methods: Repertoires were summarized by richness and clonality, and significantly expanded and contracted clones were identified between pre- and post-therapy samples. TCRdb retrieved this table from immuneACCESS and kept in-frame rearrangements only. Not all clones are present; in checked studies, unresolved V genes account for under half, and no reason is known for the remainder. Clonal size and the V and J genes are those of that table, whereas D and trimming came from the DNA. Across this sample there are some 27,000 clones, with more than 70% seen only once. The ten largest clones add up to roughly 6.2% of the sample.

This sample is drawn from a study of neoadjuvant nivolumab and ipilimumab in lung cancer (dated by TCRdb to about 2020). Notes on the research overall: Nivolumab was given at 3 mg/kg intravenously on days 1, 15 and 29, and the combination arm added ipilimumab 1 mg/kg on day 1 only. The major pathologic response (MPR) rate in the intention-to-treat population in each study arm was designated as the primary trial endpoint. In the trial, approximately 45 patients with operable NSCLC were treated, of whom around 23 were randomized to nivolumab monotherapy and around 20 to nivolumab plus ipilimumab. The study compared TCR repertoires in pretherapy (baseline) peripheral blood with TCR repertoires in tumors resected at surgery after neoadjuvant immune checkpoint blockade. Seven patients had matched pretherapy and resected tumor pairs analyzed, with four treated with nivolumab and three with nivolumab plus ipilimumab. What the study reported, not specific to this receptor: From pretherapy to surgery, tumor T-cell richness and clonality increased in three of three dual-therapy tumors but in only two of four nivolumab-treated tumors. Compared with tumor-adjacent uninvolved lung, resected tumors had greater TCR richness and clonality, and increases showed up in more of the dual-therapy-treated tumors. A small number of samples underwent TCR sequencing. TCR richness in pretherapy blood showed a positive correlation with richness in tumors resected after neoadjuvant therapy (Spearman R of about 0.79). No significant correlation was found between TCR clonality and pathologic tumor regression, and only a single major-pathologic-response sample was available for the analysis of TCR clonality versus pathologic tumor regression.

Material: peripheral blood, obtained before neoadjuvant nivolumab, alone or with ipilimumab. This sequence originates from an adult with non-small cell lung cancer. The rearrangement joined TRBV7-9 to TRBJ1-4; TRBD1 could be the D gene, as 6 bases match. In nucleotides, the sequence is TGTGCCAGCAGCAACAGGGCAACTAATGAAAAACTGTTTTTT. Translated, this is CASSNRATNEKLFF.